Described below is a single T cell receptor beta chain sequence and its context. Its antigen is as yet unknown. Distinct nucleotide sequences in the sample also encode this CDR3. These data come from a study of T cell responses to AZD1222 COVID-19 vaccine. TCRdb's table, derived via immunoSEQ multiplex PCR, lists solely in-frame clones and lacks some. Of more than 110,000 clones in the sample, nearly 95% were seen once. Overall study findings and caveats: There were vaccine-associated CD4 TCRs across spike, dominant at 160-218 and 743-854. Receipt of two AZD1222 doses was followed by a rise in Spike-specific TCR breadth and depth. Females outnumbered males among donors, who were mostly white British; clonal diversity was possibly underestimated. Repertoire sampling occurred only after the peak T cell response.

The CDR3 extends over 14 amino acids. With 1 base clipped from V and 2 bases from J, the junction kept 0 bases outside the gene matches. The germline V gene encodes CDR1 SGHRS and CDR2 YFSETQ. This receptor was identified in an adult who received the AZD1222 COVID-19 vaccine. The chain has TRBV5-1 and TRBJ1-5, with 7 nucleotides matching TRBD1. The sequencing used peripheral blood, collected 28 days after the second AZD1222 dose. The CDR3: CASSLTGGNQPQHF. The DNA of the CDR3 is TGCGCCAGCAGCTTGACAGGGGGCAATCAGCCCCAGCATTTT.